The present T cell receptor beta chain was sequenced within a study of blood T cell repertoires in COVID-19. Background on the study: Samples came from the United States, Italy and Spain, spanning acute and convalescent COVID-19. From T cells, B-cell-depleted T cells, or PBMCs came the material, which was cDNA or gDNA.

The germline V and J ends were trimmed by 1 base and 8 bases, with 5 bases remaining between them. Germline V gives CDR1 SEHNR, CDR2 FQNEAQ (reference sequence). The CDR3 length is 11 residues. The protocol was immunoSEQ multiplex PCR, while the TCRdb copy is restricted to in-frame clones and leaves out a portion. The table records about 200,000 clones, around 85% of them present only once. In Seattle, patients joined the study during active infection and were tracked longitudinally. Specimen: peripheral blood. This chain uses TRBV7-9 with TRBJ1-2, with D unresolved. The TCR sequence derives from a man aged 55 to 70 with COVID-19, enrolled during active disease. For the CDR3, the DNA is TGTGCCAGCAGCTTAGTCGTGGGCTACACCTTC. This translates into CASSLVVGYTF.